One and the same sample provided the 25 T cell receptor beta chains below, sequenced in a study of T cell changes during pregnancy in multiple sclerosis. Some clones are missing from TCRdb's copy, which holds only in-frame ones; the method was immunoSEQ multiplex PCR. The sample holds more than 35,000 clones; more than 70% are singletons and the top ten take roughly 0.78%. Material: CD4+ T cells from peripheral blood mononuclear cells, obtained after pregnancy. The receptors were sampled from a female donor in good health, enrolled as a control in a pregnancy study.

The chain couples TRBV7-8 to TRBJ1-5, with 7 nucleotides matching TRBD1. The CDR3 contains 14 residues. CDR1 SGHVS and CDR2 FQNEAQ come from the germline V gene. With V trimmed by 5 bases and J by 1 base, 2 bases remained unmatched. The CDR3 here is CASSTTGSNQPQHF. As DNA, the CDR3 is TGTGCCAGCAGCACGACAGGGAGCAATCAGCCCCAGCATTTT.

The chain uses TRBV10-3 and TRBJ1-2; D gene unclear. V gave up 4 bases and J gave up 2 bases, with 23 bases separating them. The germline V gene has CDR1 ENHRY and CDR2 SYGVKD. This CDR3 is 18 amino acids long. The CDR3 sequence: CAISGGLGLPNTNYGYTF. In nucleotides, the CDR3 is TGTGCCATCAGTGGAGGACTAGGACTGCCAAATACGAACTATGGCTACACCTTC.

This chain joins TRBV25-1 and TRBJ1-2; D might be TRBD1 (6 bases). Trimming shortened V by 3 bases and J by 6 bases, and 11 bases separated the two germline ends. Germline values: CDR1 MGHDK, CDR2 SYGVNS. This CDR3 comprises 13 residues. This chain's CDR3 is CASSDYRQDGYTF. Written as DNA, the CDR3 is TGTGCCAGCAGTGACTACCGACAGGATGGCTACACCTTC.

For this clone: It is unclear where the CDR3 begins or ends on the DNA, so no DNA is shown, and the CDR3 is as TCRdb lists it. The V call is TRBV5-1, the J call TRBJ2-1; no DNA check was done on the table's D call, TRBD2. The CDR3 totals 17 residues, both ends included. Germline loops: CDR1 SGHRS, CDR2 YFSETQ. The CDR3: CASRGTSGRGSYNEQFF.

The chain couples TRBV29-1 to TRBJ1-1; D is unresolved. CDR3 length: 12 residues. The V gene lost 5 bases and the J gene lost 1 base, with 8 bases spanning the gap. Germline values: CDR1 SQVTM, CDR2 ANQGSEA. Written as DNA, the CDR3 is TGCAGCGTTAGAGAGGAGAACACTGAAGCTTTCTTT. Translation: CSVREENTEAFF. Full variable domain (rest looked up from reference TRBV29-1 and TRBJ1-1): SAVISQKPSRDICQRGTSLTIQCQVDSQVTMMFWYRQQPGQSLTLIATANQGSEATYESGFVIDKFPISRPNLTFSTLTVSNMSPEDSSIYLCSVREENTEAFFGQGTRLTVV.

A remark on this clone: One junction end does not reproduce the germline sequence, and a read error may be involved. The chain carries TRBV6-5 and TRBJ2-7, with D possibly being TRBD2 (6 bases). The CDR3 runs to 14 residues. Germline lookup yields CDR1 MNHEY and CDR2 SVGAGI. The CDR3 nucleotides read TGTGCCAACAGTTACTCCGGGAGCTCCTACGAGCAGTACTTC. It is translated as CANSYSGSSYEQYF.

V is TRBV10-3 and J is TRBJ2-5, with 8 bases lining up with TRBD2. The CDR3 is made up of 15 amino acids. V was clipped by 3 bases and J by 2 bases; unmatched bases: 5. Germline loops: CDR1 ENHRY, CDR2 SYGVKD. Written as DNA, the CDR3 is TGTGCCATCAGTGATGTGGCGGGGGGACAAGAGACCCAGTACTTC. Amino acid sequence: CAISDVAGGQETQYF.

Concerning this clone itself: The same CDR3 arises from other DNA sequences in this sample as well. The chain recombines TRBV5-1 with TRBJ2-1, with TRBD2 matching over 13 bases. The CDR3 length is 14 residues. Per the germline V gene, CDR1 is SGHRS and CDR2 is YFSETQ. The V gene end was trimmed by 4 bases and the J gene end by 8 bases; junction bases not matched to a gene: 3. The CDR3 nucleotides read TGCGCCAGCAGCCTCGGACTAGCGGGGGATGAGCAGTTCTTC. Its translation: CASSLGLAGDEQFF.

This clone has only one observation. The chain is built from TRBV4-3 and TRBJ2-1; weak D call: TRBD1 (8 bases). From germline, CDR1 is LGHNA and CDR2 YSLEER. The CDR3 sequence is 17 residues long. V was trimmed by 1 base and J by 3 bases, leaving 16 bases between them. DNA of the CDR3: TGCGCCAGCAGCCAAGCCCACAGGGGGGGAGGCTACAATGAGCAGTTCTTC. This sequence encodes CASSQAHRGGGYNEQFF.

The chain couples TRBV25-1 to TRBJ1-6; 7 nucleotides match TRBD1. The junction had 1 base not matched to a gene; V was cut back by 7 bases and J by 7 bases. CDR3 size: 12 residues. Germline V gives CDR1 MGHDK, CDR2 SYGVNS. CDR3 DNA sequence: TGTGCCAGCAAACAGGGGAATTCACCCCTCCACTTT. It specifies CASKQGNSPLHF.

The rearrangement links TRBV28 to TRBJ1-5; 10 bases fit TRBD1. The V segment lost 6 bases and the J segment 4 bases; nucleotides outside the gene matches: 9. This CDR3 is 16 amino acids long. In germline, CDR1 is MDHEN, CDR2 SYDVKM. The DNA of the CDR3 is TGTGCCAGCAGCCCTGACAGGGGGCGTAAGAATCAGCCCCAGCATTTT. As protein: CASSPDRGRKNQPQHF.

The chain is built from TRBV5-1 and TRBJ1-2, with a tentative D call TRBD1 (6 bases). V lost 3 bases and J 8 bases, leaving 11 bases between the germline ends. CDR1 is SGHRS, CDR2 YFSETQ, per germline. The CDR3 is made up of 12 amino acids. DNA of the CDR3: TGCGCCAGCAGCTCACAGGGCGGCGGCTACACCTTC. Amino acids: CASSSQGGGYTF.

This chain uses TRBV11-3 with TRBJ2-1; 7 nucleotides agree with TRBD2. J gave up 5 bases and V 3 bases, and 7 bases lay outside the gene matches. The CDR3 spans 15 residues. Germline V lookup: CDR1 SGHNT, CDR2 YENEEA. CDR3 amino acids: CASSFGLAANNEQFF. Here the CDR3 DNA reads TGTGCCAGCAGCTTTGGCCTAGCGGCCAACAATGAGCAGTTCTTC.

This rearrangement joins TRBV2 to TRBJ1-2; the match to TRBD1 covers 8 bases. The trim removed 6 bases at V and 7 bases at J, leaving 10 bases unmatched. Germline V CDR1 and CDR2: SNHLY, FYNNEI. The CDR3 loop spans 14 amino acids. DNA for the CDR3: TGTGCCAGCAGCCTAAAACAGGGGGAGGCTGGCTACACCTTC. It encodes CASSLKQGEAGYTF.

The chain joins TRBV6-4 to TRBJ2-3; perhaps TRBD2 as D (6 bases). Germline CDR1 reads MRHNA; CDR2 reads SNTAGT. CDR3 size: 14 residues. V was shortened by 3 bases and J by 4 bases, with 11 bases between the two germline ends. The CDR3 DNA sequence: TGTGCCAGCAGTGAATTATCGGGGGCAGATACGCAGTATTTT. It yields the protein CASSELSGADTQYF.

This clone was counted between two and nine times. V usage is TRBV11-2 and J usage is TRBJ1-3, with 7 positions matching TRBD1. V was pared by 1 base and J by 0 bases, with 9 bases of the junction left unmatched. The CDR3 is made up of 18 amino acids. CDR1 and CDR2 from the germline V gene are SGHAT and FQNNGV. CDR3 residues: CASSLVQGPSFSGNTIYF. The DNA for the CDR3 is TGTGCCAGCAGCTTAGTACAGGGGCCCTCCTTCTCTGGAAACACCATATATTTT.

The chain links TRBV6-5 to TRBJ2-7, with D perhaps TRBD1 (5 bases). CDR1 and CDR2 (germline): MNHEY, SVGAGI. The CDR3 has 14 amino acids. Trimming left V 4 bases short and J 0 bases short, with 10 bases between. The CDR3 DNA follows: TGTGCCAGCAGTTTTACAGGTTCCTCCTACGAGCAGTACTTC. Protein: CASSFTGSSYEQYF.

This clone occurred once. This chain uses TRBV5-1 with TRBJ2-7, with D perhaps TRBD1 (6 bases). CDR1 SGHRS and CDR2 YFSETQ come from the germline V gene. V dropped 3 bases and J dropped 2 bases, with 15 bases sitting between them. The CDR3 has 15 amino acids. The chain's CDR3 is CASSSEGQHPYEQYF. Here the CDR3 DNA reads TGCGCCAGCAGCTCAGAAGGACAGCACCCCTACGAGCAGTACTTC.

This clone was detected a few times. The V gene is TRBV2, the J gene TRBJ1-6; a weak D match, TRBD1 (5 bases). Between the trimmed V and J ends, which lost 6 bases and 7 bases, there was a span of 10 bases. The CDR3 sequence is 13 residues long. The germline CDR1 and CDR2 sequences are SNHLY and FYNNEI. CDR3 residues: CASRTVRNSPLHF. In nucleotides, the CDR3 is TGTGCCAGCAGGACAGTACGAAATTCACCCCTCCACTTT.

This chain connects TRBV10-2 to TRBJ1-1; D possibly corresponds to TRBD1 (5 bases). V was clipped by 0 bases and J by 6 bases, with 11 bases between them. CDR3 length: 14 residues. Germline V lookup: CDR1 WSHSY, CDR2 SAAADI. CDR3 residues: CASSESPGRAEAFF. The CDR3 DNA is TGCGCCAGCAGTGAGTCACCAGGGCGAGCTGAAGCTTTCTTT.

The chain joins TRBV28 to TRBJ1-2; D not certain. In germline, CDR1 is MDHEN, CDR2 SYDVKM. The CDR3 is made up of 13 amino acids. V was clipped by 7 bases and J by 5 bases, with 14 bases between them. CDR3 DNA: TGTGCCAGCAAAAAACCCGGCGGTTATGGCTACACCTTC. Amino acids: CASKKPGGYGYTF.

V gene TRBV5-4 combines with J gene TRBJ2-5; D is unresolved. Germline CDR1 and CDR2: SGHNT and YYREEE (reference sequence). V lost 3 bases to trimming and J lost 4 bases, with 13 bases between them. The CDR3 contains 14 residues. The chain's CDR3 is CASSSSVGRETQYF. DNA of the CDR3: TGTGCCAGCAGCTCCTCAGTTGGGCGAGAGACCCAGTACTTC.

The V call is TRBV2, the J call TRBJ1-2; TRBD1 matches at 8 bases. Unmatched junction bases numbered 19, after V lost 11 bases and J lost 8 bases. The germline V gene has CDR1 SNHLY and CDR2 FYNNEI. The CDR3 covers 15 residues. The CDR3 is CAGGLQRTGSGGYTF. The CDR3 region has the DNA TGTGCCGGAGGACTGCAGCGGACAGGGTCGGGAGGCTACACCTTC.

This CDR3 is CASSQPPPPAGGYTF. In DNA, the CDR3 is TGTGCCAGTAGTCAACCGCCTCCACCGGCGGGTGGCTACACCTTC. This rearrangement joins TRBV19 to TRBJ1-2, with unresolved D. V shed 5 bases and J shed 7 bases, with 20 bases lying between them. There are 15 residues in the CDR3. The V gene's germline CDR1 is LNHDA and CDR2 SQIVND (reference sequence).

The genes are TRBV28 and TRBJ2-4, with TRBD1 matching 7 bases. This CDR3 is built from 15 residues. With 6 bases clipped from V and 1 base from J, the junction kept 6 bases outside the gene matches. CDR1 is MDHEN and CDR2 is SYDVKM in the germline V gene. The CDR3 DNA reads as TGTGCCAGCAGGACAGGGTTAGAGGCCAAAAACATTCAGTACTTC. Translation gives CASRTGLEAKNIQYF.